The 9 T cell receptor beta chains listed next were all sequenced from one sample in a study of blood T cell repertoires in COVID-19. Produced via immunoSEQ multiplex PCR; TCRdb's table is partial and in-frame only. The table has about 350,000 clones, about 91% seen once. Sequenced material: peripheral blood. The receptors shown here come from a man aged 25-45 years with COVID-19, enrolled during active disease.

This chain joins TRBV4-3 and TRBJ2-2, with 7 nucleotides matching TRBD1. Germline loops: CDR1 LGHNA, CDR2 YSLEER. The CDR3 has 14 residues. V gave up 4 bases and J gave up 9 bases; unmatched junction bases: 8. This CDR3 reads CASSPTGDVWELFF. Written as DNA, the CDR3 is TGCGCCAGCAGCCCCACAGGGGACGTTTGGGAGCTGTTTTTT.

The chain couples TRBV6-2 or TRBV6-3 to TRBJ2-7; the match to TRBD2 covers 11 bases. V gave up 4 bases and J gave up 0 bases; unmatched junction bases: 2. Germline CDR1 reads MNHEY; CDR2 reads SVGEGT. The CDR3 extends over 15 amino acids. The CDR3 here is CASSWGTSGSYEQYF. The CDR3 region has the DNA TGTGCCAGCAGTTGGGGGACTAGCGGCTCCTACGAGCAGTACTTC.

This chain connects TRBV18 to TRBJ1-2, with TRBD1 matching 10 bases. The V gene's germline CDR1 is KGHSH and CDR2 LQKENI. V was clipped by 0 bases and J by 5 bases; unmatched bases: 3. The CDR3 is 15 residues long. CDR3 sequence (DNA): TGTGCCAGCTCACCACCGGGGACAGGGGTTTATGGCTACACCTTC. Protein: CASSPPGTGVYGYTF.

V gene TRBV14 combines with J gene TRBJ2-5, with TRBD1 matching 9 bases. This CDR3 comprises 14 residues. After removal of 3 bases from V and 4 bases from J, the junction contained 3 bases not matched to a gene. Germline values: CDR1 SGHDN, CDR2 FVKESK. CDR3 loop: CASSQGQGTETQYF. The CDR3 region has the DNA TGTGCCAGCAGCCAGGGACAGGGAACAGAGACCCAGTACTTC.

This clone was seen a handful of times. This chain joins TRBV7-2 and TRBJ2-2; 8 nucleotides align to TRBD1. Germline CDR1 SGHTA, CDR2 FQGNSA. After removal of 3 bases from V and 5 bases from J, the junction contained 8 bases not matched to a gene. The CDR3 runs 16 residues. CDR3 sequence reads: CASSFSGGAWTGELFF. The DNA of the CDR3 is TGTGCCAGCAGCTTCTCAGGGGGCGCGTGGACCGGGGAGCTGTTTTTT.

The V and J genes are TRBV28 and TRBJ1-5, with TRBD1 identical over 7 bases. V shed 6 bases and J 1 base; nucleotides not matched to a gene: 6. Germline V gene lookup returns CDR1 MDHEN and CDR2 SYDVKM. The CDR3 extends over 15 amino acids. The CDR3 DNA reads TGTGCCAGCAGGCCACAGGGGATCAGCAATCAGCCCCAGCATTTT. This codes for CASRPQGISNQPQHF.

The rearrangement uses TRBV12-3 or TRBV12-4 and TRBJ2-3, with TRBD1 matching over 7 bases. V lost 2 bases and J lost 9; bases outside the gene matches: 5. The CDR3 covers 13 residues. The CDR3 bases are TGTGCCAGCAGTTTATCCGGACAGGAGACGCAGTATTTT. This sequence encodes CASSLSGQETQYF.

J is TRBJ2-6 and V is TRBV4-2, with D perhaps matching TRBD1 (6 bases). The CDR3 runs 15 residues. CDR1 LGHNA and CDR2 YNFKEQ come from the germline V gene. Trimming pared 4 bases from V and 4 bases from J, leaving 11 bases between. The CDR3 region is CASSPYREGANVLTF. The CDR3 DNA sequence: TGTGCCAGCAGCCCCTACAGGGAAGGGGCCAACGTCCTGACTTTC.

The V call is TRBV24-1, the J call TRBJ1-1; 9 nucleotides match TRBD1. CDR3 size: 13 residues. Germline V gene data show CDR1 as KGHDR and CDR2 as SFDVKD. The junction had 2 bases not matched to a gene; V was cut back by 2 bases and J by 8 bases. CDR3 nucleotide sequence: TGTGCCACCAGTGATTACGGGACAGGGGAAGCTTTCTTT. Its translation is CATSDYGTGEAFF.